This TCR beta chain was recovered during a study of STAT5B mutations in CD4+ large granular lymphocyte leukemia. Original methodology: Productive clonotypes were detectable down to 2.59 x 10-5 frequency. The repertoire was sequenced with immunoSEQ multiplex PCR; TCRdb's copy has only in-frame clones and lacks some. V and J calls and clone size follow that table, whereas D and trimming were derived from the DNA. This sample has more than 30,000 clones; approximately 72% occur once, and the top ten carry 2% to 3%. The CDR3 covers 15 residues. The V gene lost 1 base and the J gene lost 6 bases, with 13 bases spanning the gap. CDR1 and CDR2 from the germline V gene are LGHNA and YNFKEQ.

The chain carries TRBV4-2 and TRBJ1-3; D is unclear. Sequences were obtained from CD4+ T cells from blood buffy coats. This clonotype was sampled from a human donor in good health. As DNA, the CDR3 is TGTGCCAGCAGCCAAGCGGCCCTCCCGGAAAACACCATATATTTT. It codes for CASSQAALPENTIYF.